This is a list of T cell receptor beta chains from one sample in a study of blood T cell repertoires in COVID-19. The table came from immunoSEQ multiplex PCR; TCRdb's copy has only in-frame clones and leaves some out. Of a few hundred thousand clones listed, about 88% are singletons. Sequences were obtained from PBMCs or T cells enriched from blood (not recorded which). These receptors were collected from a woman between 55 and 75 years old who had recovered from COVID-19. The CDR3 runs from the conserved cysteine through the conserved F or W. A D gene is named only where the DNA matches it firmly. Only some rows state a clone size, as once, few, many or a class for expanded clones.

v_call	d_call	clone_size	j_call	cdr3_aa	cdr3_nt
TRBV21-1	NA	NA	TRBJ2-7	CASNETDRGSYEQYF	TGTGCCAGCAACGAAACGGACAGGGGTTCCTACGAGCAGTACTTC
TRBV24-1	NA	NA	TRBJ2-5	CATSPRGFQETQYF	TGTGCCACCAGTCCTCGGGGGTTTCAAGAGACCCAGTACTTC
TRBV13	NA	once	TRBJ2-7	CASSLVGDEQYF	TGTGCCAGCAGCTTAGTCGGTGACGAGCAGTACTTC
TRBV27	TRBD1	NA	TRBJ1-1	CASSFVPGQGMNTEAFF	TGTGCCAGCAGTTTCGTCCCGGGACAGGGAATGAACACTGAAGCTTTCTTT
TRBV19	NA	NA	TRBJ1-5	CASSISGGGQPQHF	TGTGCCAGTAGTATCTCGGGGGGCGGACAGCCCCAGCATTTT
TRBV5-1	TRBD1	NA	TRBJ2-1	CASSSGQVYNEQFF	TGCGCCAGCAGCAGTGGACAGGTATACAATGAGCAGTTCTTC
TRBV5-1	TRBD1	NA	TRBJ2-1	CASQTGGWGNEQFF	TGCGCCAGCCAGACAGGGGGATGGGGCAATGAGCAGTTCTTC
TRBV27	NA	NA	TRBJ2-4	CASSSKQGVHIQYF	TGTGCCAGCAGTTCGAAGCAAGGGGTGCACATTCAGTACTTC
TRBV4-1	NA	NA	TRBJ1-5	CASSPYGGGNQPQHF	TGCGCCAGCAGCCCATACGGGGGAGGCAATCAGCCCCAGCATTTT
TRBV15	TRBD2	NA	TRBJ2-5	CATSRGTAGGQETQYF	TGTGCCACCAGCAGAGGTACAGCGGGGGGACAAGAGACCCAGTACTTC
TRBV24-1	TRBD1	NA	TRBJ2-1	CATSESGGPPLDEQFF	TGTGCCACCAGTGAATCAGGGGGCCCCCCGTTAGATGAGCAGTTCTTC
TRBV19	TRBD1	NA	TRBJ1-5	CASSTDRDGQPQHF	TGTGCCAGTAGTACTGACAGGGACGGTCAGCCCCAGCATTTT